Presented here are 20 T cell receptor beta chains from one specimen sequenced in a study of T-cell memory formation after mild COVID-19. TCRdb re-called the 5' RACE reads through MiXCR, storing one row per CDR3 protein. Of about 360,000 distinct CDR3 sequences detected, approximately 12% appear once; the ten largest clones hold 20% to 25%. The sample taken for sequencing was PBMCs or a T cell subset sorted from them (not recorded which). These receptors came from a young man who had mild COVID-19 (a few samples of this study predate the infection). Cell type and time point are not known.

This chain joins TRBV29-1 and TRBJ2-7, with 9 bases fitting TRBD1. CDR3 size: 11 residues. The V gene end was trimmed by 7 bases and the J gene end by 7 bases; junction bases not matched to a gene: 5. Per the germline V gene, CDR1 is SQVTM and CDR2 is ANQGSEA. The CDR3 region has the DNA TGCAGCGCAGGGACAGGGCAAGAGCAGTACTTC. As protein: CSAGTGQEQYF.

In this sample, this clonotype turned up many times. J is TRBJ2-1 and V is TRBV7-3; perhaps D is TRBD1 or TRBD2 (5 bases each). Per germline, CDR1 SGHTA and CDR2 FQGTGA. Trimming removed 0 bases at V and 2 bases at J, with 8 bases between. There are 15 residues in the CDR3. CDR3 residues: CASSLTGTAYNEQFF. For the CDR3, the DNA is TGTGCCAGCAGCTTAACAGGGACGGCCTACAATGAGCAGTTCTTC. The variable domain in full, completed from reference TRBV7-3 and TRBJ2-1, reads GAGVSQTPSNKVTEKGKYVELRCDPISGHTALYWYRQSLGQGPEFLIYFQGTGAADDSGLPNDRFFAVRPEGSVSTLKIQRTERGDSAVYLCASSLTGTAYNEQFFGPGTRLTVL.

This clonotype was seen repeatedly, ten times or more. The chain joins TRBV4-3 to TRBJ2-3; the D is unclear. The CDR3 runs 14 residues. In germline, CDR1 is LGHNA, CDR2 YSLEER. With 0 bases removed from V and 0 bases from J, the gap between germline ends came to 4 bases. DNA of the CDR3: TGCGCCAGCAGCCAAGATCAGAGCACAGATACGCAGTATTTT. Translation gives CASSQDQSTDTQYF.

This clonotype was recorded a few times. The CDR3 here is CASSPGITGAQETQYF. For the CDR3, the DNA is TGTGCCAGCAGCCCAGGCATCACAGGGGCTCAAGAGACCCAGTACTTC. The gene calls are TRBV4-2 and TRBJ2-5; TRBD1 matches at 7 bases. CDR3 length: 16 residues. The V gene's germline CDR1 is LGHNA and CDR2 YNFKEQ. V was clipped by 4 bases and J by 2 bases; unmatched bases: 10.

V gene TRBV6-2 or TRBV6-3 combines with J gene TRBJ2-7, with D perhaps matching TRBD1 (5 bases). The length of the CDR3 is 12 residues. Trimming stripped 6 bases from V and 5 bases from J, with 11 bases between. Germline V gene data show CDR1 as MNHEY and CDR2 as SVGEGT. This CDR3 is CASSPGRDEQYV. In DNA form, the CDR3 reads TGTGCCAGCAGCCCAGGCAGGGACGAGCAGTACGTC.

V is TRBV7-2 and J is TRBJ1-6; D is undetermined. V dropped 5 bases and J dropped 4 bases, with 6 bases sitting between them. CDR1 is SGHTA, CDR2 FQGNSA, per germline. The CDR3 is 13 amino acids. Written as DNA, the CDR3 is TGTGCCAGCAGCACAAGTTATAATTCACCCCTCCACTTT. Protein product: CASSTSYNSPLHF.

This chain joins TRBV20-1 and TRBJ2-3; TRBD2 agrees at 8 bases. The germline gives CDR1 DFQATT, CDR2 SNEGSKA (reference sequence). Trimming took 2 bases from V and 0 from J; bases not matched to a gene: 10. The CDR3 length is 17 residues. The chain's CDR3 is CSARIAGGPLSTDTQYF. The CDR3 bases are TGCAGTGCTAGAATTGCGGGGGGTCCCCTGAGCACAGATACGCAGTATTTT.

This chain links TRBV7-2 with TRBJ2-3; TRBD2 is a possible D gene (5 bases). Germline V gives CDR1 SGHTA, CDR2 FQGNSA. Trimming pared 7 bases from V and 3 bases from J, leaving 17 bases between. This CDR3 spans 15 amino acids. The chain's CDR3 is CASTPRGSWTDTQYF. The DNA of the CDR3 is TGTGCCAGCACCCCCCGGGGTAGTTGGACAGATACGCAGTATTTT.

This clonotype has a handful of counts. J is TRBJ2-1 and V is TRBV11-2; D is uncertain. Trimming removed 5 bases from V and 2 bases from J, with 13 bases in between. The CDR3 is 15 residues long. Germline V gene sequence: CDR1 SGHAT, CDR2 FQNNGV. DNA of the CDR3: TGTGCCAGCAGCCCCGCCCCGGCACCCTACAATGAGCAGTTCTTC. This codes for CASSPAPAPYNEQFF.

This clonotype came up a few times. In DNA form, the CDR3 reads TGTGCCAGCAGCCAAGCGGGCTGGACAGGGGAGGAAAAACTGTTTTTT. Translated: CASSQAGWTGEEKLFF. The chain has TRBV3-1 and TRBJ1-4; the match to TRBD1 covers 9 bases. CDR1 LGHDT and CDR2 YNNKEL come from the germline V gene (reference sequence). The V gene end was trimmed by 1 base and the J gene end by 8 bases; junction bases not matched to a gene: 8. The CDR3 runs 16 residues.

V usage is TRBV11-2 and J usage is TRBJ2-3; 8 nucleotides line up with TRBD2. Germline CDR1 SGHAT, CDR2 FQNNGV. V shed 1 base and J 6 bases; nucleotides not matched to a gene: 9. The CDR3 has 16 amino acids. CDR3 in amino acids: CASSLVSSGGRDTQYF. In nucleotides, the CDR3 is TGTGCCAGCAGCTTAGTTTCGAGCGGGGGTAGGGATACGCAGTATTTT.

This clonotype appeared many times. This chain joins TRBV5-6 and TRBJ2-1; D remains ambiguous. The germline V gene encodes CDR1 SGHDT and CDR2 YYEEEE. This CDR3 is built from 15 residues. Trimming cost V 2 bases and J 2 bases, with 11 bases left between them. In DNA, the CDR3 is TGTGCCAGCAGCTTTCTATACCGTCCCTACAATGAGCAGTTCTTC. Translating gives CASSFLYRPYNEQFF.

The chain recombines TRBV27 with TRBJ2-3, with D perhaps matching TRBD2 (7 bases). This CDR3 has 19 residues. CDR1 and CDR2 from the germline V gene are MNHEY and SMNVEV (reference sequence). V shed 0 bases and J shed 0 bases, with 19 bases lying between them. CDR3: CASSLSTWAGALSTDTQYF. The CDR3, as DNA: TGTGCCAGCAGTTTATCTACGTGGGCGGGGGCGCTTAGCACAGATACGCAGTATTTT.

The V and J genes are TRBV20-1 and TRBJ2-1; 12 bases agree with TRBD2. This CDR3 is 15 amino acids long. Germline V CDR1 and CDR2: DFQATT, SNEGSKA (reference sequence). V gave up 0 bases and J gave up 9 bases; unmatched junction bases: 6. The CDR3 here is CSARDRTSGVVEQFF. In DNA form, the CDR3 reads TGCAGTGCTAGAGATCGGACTAGCGGGGTAGTTGAGCAGTTCTTC.

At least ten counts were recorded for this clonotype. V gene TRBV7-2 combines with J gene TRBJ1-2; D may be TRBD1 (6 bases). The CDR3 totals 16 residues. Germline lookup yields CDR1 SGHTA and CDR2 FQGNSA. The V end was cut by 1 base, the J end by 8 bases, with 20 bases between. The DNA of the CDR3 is TGTGCCAGCAGCTTAGTGGCTGGGGGGCAAGTACTCGGCTACACCTTC. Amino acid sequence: CASSLVAGGQVLGYTF.

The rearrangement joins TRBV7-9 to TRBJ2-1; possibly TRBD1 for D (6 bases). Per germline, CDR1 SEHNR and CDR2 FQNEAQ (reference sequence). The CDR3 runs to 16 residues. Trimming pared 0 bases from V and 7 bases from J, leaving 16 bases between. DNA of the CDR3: TGTGCCAGCAGCTTAGCAGAAACAGGGAGACGAAATGAGCAGTTCTTC. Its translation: CASSLAETGRRNEQFF.

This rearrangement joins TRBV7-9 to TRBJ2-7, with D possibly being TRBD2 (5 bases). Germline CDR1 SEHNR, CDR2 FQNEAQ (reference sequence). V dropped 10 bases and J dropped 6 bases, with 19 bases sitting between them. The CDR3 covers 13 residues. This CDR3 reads CAISRVVGGEQYF. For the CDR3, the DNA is TGTGCCATCTCGAGGGTGGTCGGCGGCGAGCAGTACTTC.

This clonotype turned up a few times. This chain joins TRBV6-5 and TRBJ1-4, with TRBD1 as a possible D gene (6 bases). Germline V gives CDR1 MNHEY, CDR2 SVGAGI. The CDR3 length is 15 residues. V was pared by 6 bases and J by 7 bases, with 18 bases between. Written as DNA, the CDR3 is TGTGCCAGCAGCTCTTCACAGGGTCGCGTTGAAAAACTGTTTTTT. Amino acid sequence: CASSSSQGRVEKLFF.

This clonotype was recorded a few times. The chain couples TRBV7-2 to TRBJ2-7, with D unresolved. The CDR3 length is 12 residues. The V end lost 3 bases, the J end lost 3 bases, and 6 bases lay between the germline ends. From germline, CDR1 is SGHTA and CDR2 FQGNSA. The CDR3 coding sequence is TGTGCCAGCAGCTTGGATTACTACGAGCAGTACTTC. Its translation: CASSLDYYEQYF.

CDR3 region: CASSVVQLGELFF. The CDR3 nucleotides read TGTGCCAGCAGTGTGGTTCAGCTGGGGGAGCTGTTTTTT. The J gene is TRBJ2-2, the V gene TRBV6-1; D uncertain. V was pared by 4 bases and J by 8 bases, with 11 bases between. From germline, CDR1 is MNHNS and CDR2 SASEGT. CDR3 length: 13 residues.